The rows below give T cell receptor beta chains drawn from one sample of a study of shared clonotypes between healthy human individuals. Measured with immunoSEQ multiplex PCR; TCRdb has only the in-frame clones, and not every one. The data contain 1 million to 1.3 million clones, more than 75% of them seen just once; the ten biggest clones take up 0.6% to 0.75%. Material for sequencing was memory CD4+ T cells from PBMCs. The receptors come from a man aged 18-30 years in good health. Some clones in this sample may be carry-over from other donors' samples. CDR3s include the opening cysteine and the closing phenylalanine or tryptophan. The D gene is left open where the match is weak. Size is omitted from some rows. Given values are once, few, many or a class for expanded clones.

j_gene,v_gene,len,abundance,d_gene,CDR3nt,CDR3aa
TRBJ2-7,TRBV2,12,.,.,TGTGCCAGCAGGTCGTCCGGTAACGAGCAGTACTTC,CASRSSGNEQYF
TRBJ2-2,TRBV25-1,15,.,.,TGTGCCAGCAGTGAAGTACATCGGAACACCGGGGAGCTGTTTTTT,CASSEVHRNTGELFF
TRBJ1-2,TRBV5-1,14,once,.,TGCGCCAGCAGCTTGCGGGCACAGGGTTATGGCTACACCTTC,CASSLRAQGYGYTF
TRBJ1-2,TRBV27,15,.,.,TGTGCCAGCAGTTTAGGGGGGGACGGGCTAACGGGCTACACCTTC,CASSLGGDGLTGYTF
TRBJ2-3,TRBV19,12,.,.,TGTGCCAGTAGTATCGTGGCAGATACGCAGTATTTT,CASSIVADTQYF
TRBJ2-2,TRBV6-6,14,.,TRBD1,TGTGCCAGCATTGACAGGGTCCACGCCGGGGAGCTGTTTTTT,CASIDRVHAGELFF
TRBJ2-7,TRBV27,15,few,.,TGTGCCAGCAGTTTTAGGCAGGGCCGGTCCTACGAGCAGTACTTC,CASSFRQGRSYEQYF
TRBJ2-1,TRBV7-6,15,.,.,TGTGCCAGCAGCCCCCTCTCTGAAGGCGTGGGTGAGCAGTTCTTC,CASSPLSEGVGEQFF
TRBJ1-1,TRBV27,14,.,TRBD1,TGTGCCAGCAGTTCCACAGGGGGCTACACTGAAGCTTTCTTT,CASSSTGGYTEAFF
TRBJ1-6,TRBV27,16,few,.,TGTGCCAGCAGTTTCCTCCGACAGTTCTATAATTCACCCCTCCACTTT,CASSFLRQFYNSPLHF
TRBJ2-1,TRBV19,17,.,TRBD2,TGTGCCAGTAGTAAACAAGCGACTAGCGGACCCTACAATGAGCAGTTCTTC,CASSKQATSGPYNEQFF
TRBJ2-3,TRBV28,18,.,TRBD2,TGTGCCAGCATCCAGGGGGGACTAGCGGGAGGGAAGACAGATACGCAGTATTTT,CASIQGGLAGGKTDTQYF
TRBJ2-5,TRBV7-2,18,.,TRBD2,TGTGCCAGCAGCTTACCAGGACTAGCGGGAGGGAACCAAGAGACCCAGTACTTC,CASSLPGLAGGNQETQYF
TRBJ2-3,TRBV10-3,14,.,.,TGTGCCATCAGTGGGGGTCTTAGCACAGATACGCAGTATTTT,CAISGGLSTDTQYF
TRBJ1-4,TRBV28,15,.,.,TGTGCCAGCAGGACACTGGGACACTGGAATGAAAAACTGTTTTTT,CASRTLGHWNEKLFF
TRBJ1-2,TRBV18,18,.,.,TGTGCCAGCTCACTCTCCCTGGTTGAGGGGCTCCTTAACTATGGCTACACCTTC,CASSLSLVEGLLNYGYTF
TRBJ2-7,TRBV7-3,15,.,TRBD2,TGTGCCAGCAGCGTTGGGACTAGCGGACCCTACGAGCAGTACTTC,CASSVGTSGPYEQYF
TRBJ2-1,TRBV7-3,13,.,.,TGTGCCAGCAGCGACCCCGGGTGGGATGAGCAGTTCTTC,CASSDPGWDEQFF
TRBJ2-5,TRBV5-1,15,.,.,TGCGCCAGCAGCTTAACCCCCGGACCCCAAGAGACCCAGTACTTC,CASSLTPGPQETQYF
TRBJ2-7,TRBV28,14,.,TRBD2,TGTGCCAGCAGTACTCCTAGCGGCACCTACGAGCAGTACTTC,CASSTPSGTYEQYF
TRBJ1-6,TRBV9,14,.,.,TGTGCCAGCAGCTCCCGGGCCTCGGATTCACCCCTCCACTTT,CASSSRASDSPLHF
TRBJ1-4,TRBV5-1,14,.,.,TGCGCCAGCAGCTTGGTGGGCAATGGTGAAAAACTGTTTTTT,CASSLVGNGEKLFF
TRBJ1-1,TRBV11-3,13,.,.,TGTGCCAGCAGCTTAGATCGAAAGAGGGGAGCTTTCTTT,CASSLDRKRGAFF
TRBJ1-1,TRBV11-2,13,.,.,TGTGCCAGCAGCCCGGTGGGGAACACTGAAGCTTTCTTT,CASSPVGNTEAFF
TRBJ2-7,TRBV11-1,15,.,.,TGTGCCAGCAGCTTTTTTATGGCAGGCGAAGCCGAGCAGTACTTC,CASSFFMAGEAEQYF
TRBJ2-3,TRBV29-1,15,.,.,TGCAGCGGTAACCTTAGGGGGTTGAGCACAGATACGCAGTATTTT,CSGNLRGLSTDTQYF
TRBJ2-2,TRBV6-1,14,.,TRBD1,TGTGCCAGCACAGGACAGGGCAACACCGGGGAGCTGTTTTTT,CASTGQGNTGELFF
TRBJ2-3,TRBV7-9,12,.,.,TGTGCCAGCAGCTCCTCGGGGGATACGCAGTATTTT,CASSSSGDTQYF
TRBJ2-3,TRBV4-3,17,.,TRBD2,TGCGCCAGCAGCCAAGATCGGGCGGGAGCCCGCCCAGATACGCAGTATTTT,CASSQDRAGARPDTQYF
TRBJ1-2,TRBV29-1,16,.,.,TGCAGCGTTGGAATGAGACTGGGGGCAACGGACTATGGCTACACCTTC,CSVGMRLGATDYGYTF
TRBJ1-2,TRBV6-1,13,.,TRBD1,TGTGCCAGTCACCGGGACAGGAACTATGGCTACACCTTC,CASHRDRNYGYTF
TRBJ1-2,TRBV4-3,15,.,.,TGCGCCAGCAGCCATGCCTTACGGCCTGCTGGTGGCTACACCTTC,CASSHALRPAGGYTF
TRBJ2-7,TRBV19,13,.,TRBD1,TGTGCCAGCGAAGACAGGGGGAACTACGAGCAGTACTTC,CASEDRGNYEQYF
TRBJ1-2,TRBV6-8,11,.,.,TGTGCCAGCACATCCGGGTATGGCTACACCTTC,CASTSGYGYTF
TRBJ2-7,TRBV10-3,14,.,TRBD1,TGTGCCATCAGGGGGACAGGGTTGACGCACGAGCAGTACTTC,CAIRGTGLTHEQYF
TRBJ1-1,TRBV10-3,13,.,.,TGTGCCATCAGTGGGATCAGGGACACTGAAGCTTTCTTT,CAISGIRDTEAFF
TRBJ2-7,TRBV11-2,17,.,.,TGTGCCAGCAGCTCCATTAGGGGAGGTCGGTTTTCCTACGAGCAGTACTTC,CASSSIRGGRFSYEQYF
TRBJ2-7,TRBV10-3,14,.,.,TGTGCCATCTGGTCGGGGCCCTCAGGGAACGAGCAGTACTTC,CAIWSGPSGNEQYF
TRBJ2-7,TRBV5-1,18,.,.,TGCGCCAGCAGCCGTGCTAGGGGGCAAGCTAGCGGAACCTACGAGCAGTACTTC,CASSRARGQASGTYEQYF
TRBJ2-1,TRBV28,12,.,.,TGTGCCAGCAACACCAAATACAATGAGCAGTTCTTC,CASNTKYNEQFF
TRBJ2-7,TRBV5-6,15,.,.,TGTGCCAGCAGTCCTGGACTCGTTAGCTCCTACGAGCAGTACTTC,CASSPGLVSSYEQYF
TRBJ2-3,TRBV11-2,16,.,TRBD2,TGTGCCAGTCGGGCTAGCGGGAGGGATTACTCAGATACGCAGTATTTT,CASRASGRDYSDTQYF